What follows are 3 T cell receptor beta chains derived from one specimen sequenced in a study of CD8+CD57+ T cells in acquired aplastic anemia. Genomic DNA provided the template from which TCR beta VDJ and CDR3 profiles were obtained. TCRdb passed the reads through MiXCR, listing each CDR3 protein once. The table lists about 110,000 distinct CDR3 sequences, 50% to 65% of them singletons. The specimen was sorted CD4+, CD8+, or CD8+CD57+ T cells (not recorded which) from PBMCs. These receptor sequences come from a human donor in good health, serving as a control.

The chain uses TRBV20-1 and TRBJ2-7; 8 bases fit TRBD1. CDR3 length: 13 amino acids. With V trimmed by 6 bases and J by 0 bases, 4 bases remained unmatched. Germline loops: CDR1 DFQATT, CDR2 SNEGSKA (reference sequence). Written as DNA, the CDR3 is TGCAGTGCCGAGACAGGGGACTCCTACGAGCAGTACTTC. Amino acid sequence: CSAETGDSYEQYF.

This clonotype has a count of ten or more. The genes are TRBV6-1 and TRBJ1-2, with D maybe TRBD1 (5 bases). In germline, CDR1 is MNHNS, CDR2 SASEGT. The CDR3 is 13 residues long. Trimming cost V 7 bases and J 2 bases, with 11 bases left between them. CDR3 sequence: CASMEGPNYGYTF. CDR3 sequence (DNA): TGTGCCAGCATGGAGGGGCCGAACTATGGCTACACCTTC.

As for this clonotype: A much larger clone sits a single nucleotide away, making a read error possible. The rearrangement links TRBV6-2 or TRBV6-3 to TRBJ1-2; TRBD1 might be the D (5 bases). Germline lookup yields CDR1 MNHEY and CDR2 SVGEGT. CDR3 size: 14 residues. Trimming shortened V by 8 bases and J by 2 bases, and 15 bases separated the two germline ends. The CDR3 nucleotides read TGTGCCAGCGGCCCCCGGGACGCAAACTATGGCTACACCTTC. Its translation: CASGPRDANYGYTF.